The clone carrying this T cell receptor (beta chain) was observed a handful of times. CDR3 size: 14 residues. Germline V gene lookup returns CDR1 SNHLY and CDR2 FYNNEI. Trimming shortened V by 5 bases and J by 6 bases, and 14 bases separated the two germline ends. The data were taken from a study of T-cell reconstitution after alpha-beta-depleted transplantation in children. Unique molecular identifiers were incorporated into the prepared TCRbeta library. Via MiXCR, TCRdb re-called the PCR reads, giving one row per CDR3 protein. This table holds hundreds of thousands of distinct CDR3 sequences, about 10% found once.

The chain uses TRBV2 and TRBJ2-1; no reliable D call. This sample comprised PBMCs from the stem cell graft donor, obtained from the stem cell graft. The receptor comes from a human donor who donated a stem cell graft to a child with acute myeloid leukemia. The DNA for the CDR3 is TGTGCCAGCAGTAGGACCCAAGGCGGCAATGAGCAGTTCTTC. It specifies CASSRTQGGNEQFF. Full variable domain (outside the CDR3, taken from reference TRBV2 and TRBJ2-1): EPEVTQTPSHQVTQMGQEVILRCVPISNHLYFYWYRQILGQKVEFLVSFYNNEISEKSEIFDDQFSVERPDGSNFTLKIRSTKLEDSAMYFCASSRTQGGNEQFFGPGTRLTVL.